Listed below are T cell receptor beta chains from one sample, sequenced in a study of PD-1 blockade in classical Hodgkin lymphoma. Here immunoSEQ multiplex PCR was the method, and the copy in TCRdb shows in-frame clones only, minus some. The sample has about 34,000 clones; 80% to 90% are singletons. Sequenced: CD4+ T cells from blood. Receptor source: a human donor with classical Hodgkin lymphoma. CDR3s include the opening cysteine and the closing phenylalanine or tryptophan. The D gene is left open where the match is weak. Size is omitted from some rows. Given values are once, few, many or a class for expanded clones.

TRBV6-5,once,TRBJ1-4,-,TGTGCCAGCAGGTCTCTCCAAGGGAAACTGTTTTTT,CASRSLQGKLFF
TRBV15,-,TRBJ2-1,-,TGTGCCACCAGCGTAGTGGTTCACAATGAGCAGTTCTTC,CATSVVVHNEQFF
TRBV6-5,few,TRBJ1-2,-,TGTGCCAGCAGTTACGGAGGGTTTAATGGCTACACCTTC,CASSYGGFNGYTF
TRBV4-2,-,TRBJ1-2,-,TGTGCCAGCAGCCAAGGGGGACTCCGGACAGTGAAGTCCTATGGCTACACCTTC,CASSQGGLRTVKSYGYTF
TRBV5-1,-,TRBJ2-7,-,TGCGCCAGCAGCTTGGCCGGAGGGGTAACCTACGAGCAGTACTTC,CASSLAGGVTYEQYF
TRBV30,-,TRBJ1-2,-,TGTGCCATAAACTATGGCTACACCTTC,CAINYGYTF
TRBV2,-,TRBJ1-4,-,TGTGCCAGCAGTGACCTCCAACAGGGAGTGTCCGAAAAACTGTTTTTT,CASSDLQQGVSEKLFF
TRBV28,-,TRBJ1-3,-,TGTGCCAGCCGAAAGAGTGCGGGAAACACCATATATTTT,CASRKSAGNTIYF
TRBV4-1,-,TRBJ1-5,-,TGCGCCAGCAGCCAAGAGGAAGGGTTAAGGCAGCCCCAGCATTTT,CASSQEEGLRQPQHF
TRBV6-5,-,TRBJ1-2,-,TGTGCCAGCAGTTACTCGACCTCCAGGACGGGTGGCTACACCTTC,CASSYSTSRTGGYTF
TRBV2,-,TRBJ1-5,-,TGTGCCAGCAGTCCCCCGGGGCAGAGCTATAGCAATCAGCCCCAGCATTTT,CASSPPGQSYSNQPQHF
TRBV10-3,-,TRBJ2-7,-,TGTGCCACCCGAGAGGGCCGGAATTCCCACGAGCAGTACTTC,CATREGRNSHEQYF
TRBV28,-,TRBJ1-3,TRBD1,TGTGCCAGCAGCGAGTTACAGGGGGCGGGAAACACCATATATTTT,CASSELQGAGNTIYF
TRBV18,-,TRBJ1-4,-,TGTGCCAGCTCCCCATCGACCGGTGAAAAACTGTTTTTT,CASSPSTGEKLFF
TRBV30,-,TRBJ2-3,-,TGTGCCTGGAGTGGGGAGTACATAGATACGCAGTATTTT,CAWSGEYIDTQYF
TRBV7-9,-,TRBJ1-2,TRBD1,TGTGCCAGCAGCGCGTCTACCGGGACAGGGGGCTCTGGCTACACCTTC,CASSASTGTGGSGYTF
TRBV7-2,-,TRBJ2-6,-,TGTGCCAGCAGCCGAACAGGGTCCGGGGCCAACGTCCTGACTTTC,CASSRTGSGANVLTF
TRBV15,-,TRBJ2-7,-,TGTGCCACCAGCAGAGGGGGCAACTCCTACGAGCAGTACTTC,CATSRGGNSYEQYF
TRBV6-1,once,TRBJ1-5,TRBD1,TGTGCCAGCAGGCCTCCGGGACAGGGGAATCAGCCCCAGCATTTT,CASRPPGQGNQPQHF
TRBV5-5,-,TRBJ2-3,TRBD2,TGTGCCAGCAGCTTGTCTCCTAGCGGGGGGGCTCGGGATACGCAGTATTTT,CASSLSPSGGARDTQYF
TRBV19,few,TRBJ1-2,TRBD1,TGTGCCAGTAGTTCCCGCCCCGACAGGGGGGATGGCTACACCTTC,CASSSRPDRGDGYTF
TRBV28,-,TRBJ1-2,-,TGTGCCAGCAGTACGCCAGGGGTTCGTGGCTACACCTTC,CASSTPGVRGYTF
TRBV2,-,TRBJ2-5,-,TGTGCCAGCAGTGAAGCGCTGGGCGGAGGGAGAGAGACCCAGTACTTC,CASSEALGGGRETQYF
TRBV11-2,-,TRBJ2-7,-,TGTGCCAGCAGCTTAGAAGGGGATTACGAGCAGTACTTC,CASSLEGDYEQYF
TRBV7-9,-,TRBJ1-1,-,TGTGCCAGCAGCCGGACGGGGAACACTGAAGCTTTCTTT,CASSRTGNTEAFF
TRBV7-2,few,TRBJ2-5,-,TGTGCCAGCAGCTCGGGGGCGAGCATTGGGACCCAGTACTTC,CASSSGASIGTQYF
TRBV11-2,-,TRBJ2-3,TRBD2,TGTGCCAGCAGCTTAGCGAGGCGGGGGGGCTGGGGAGATACGCAGTATTTT,CASSLARRGGWGDTQYF
TRBV15,-,TRBJ1-2,TRBD1,TGTGCCACCAGCAGAAACCGGGACAGGAATGGCTACACCTTC,CATSRNRDRNGYTF
TRBV5-6,-,TRBJ1-2,-,TGTGCCAGCAGCCCCCTGGGAGGATCTCTCTATGGCTACACCTTC,CASSPLGGSLYGYTF
TRBV6-5,-,TRBJ2-3,-,TGTGCCAGCAGTTACAAGGGAAAGCCAGATACGCAGTATTTT,CASSYKGKPDTQYF
TRBV18,-,TRBJ2-7,-,TGTGCCAGCTCACCCCCTGGAACGGGCACCTACGAGCAGTACTTC,CASSPPGTGTYEQYF
TRBV28,-,TRBJ2-7,TRBD1,TGTGCCAGCAGCCCCGCCGGGACAGGGGAAAGAGAGCAGTACTTC,CASSPAGTGEREQYF
TRBV11-3,-,TRBJ2-3,-,TGTGCCAGCAGCTTAGATGGGGGGAAGACAGATACGCAGTATTTT,CASSLDGGKTDTQYF
TRBV6-6,-,TRBJ1-2,-,TGTGCCAGCAGTCCCCTCAGCGACTATGGCTACACCTTC,CASSPLSDYGYTF
TRBV7-2,-,TRBJ2-1,TRBD2,TGTGCCAGCAGCTTAGTCCGGGAGGGGCATGAGCAGTTCTTC,CASSLVREGHEQFF
TRBV7-3,-,TRBJ2-1,TRBD1,TGTGCCAGCAGCTTAGGGGGACAGGACTTTATGAGCTCCTACAATGAGCAGTTCTTC,CASSLGGQDFMSSYNEQFF
TRBV5-4,-,TRBJ2-2,-,TGTGCCAGCAGCTTGGGAGGGGTTGACACCGGGGAGCTGTTTTTT,CASSLGGVDTGELFF
TRBV30,-,TRBJ1-3,-,TGTGCCCGGAGGACTCCCACCTCTGGAAACACCATATATTTT,CARRTPTSGNTIYF
TRBV4-1,-,TRBJ2-3,TRBD2,TGCGCCAGCAGCCAAGAAAGACTAGCGGGGATTACAGATACGCAGTATTTT,CASSQERLAGITDTQYF
TRBV7-9,-,TRBJ2-3,-,TGTGCCAGCAGCTACAACACAGATACGCAGTATTTT,CASSYNTDTQYF
TRBV7-2,-,TRBJ2-1,TRBD1,TGTGCCAGCAGCTCGGACAGGGGTTCCTACAATGAGCAGTTCTTC,CASSSDRGSYNEQFF
TRBV29-1,once,TRBJ2-3,TRBD1,TGCAGCGTGAGAAGACAGGGGCCCTTGATCACAGATACGCAGTATTTT,CSVRRQGPLITDTQYF
TRBV27,-,TRBJ1-4,TRBD1,TGTGCCAGCAGGAAGGGACCCAGGGGGACTAATGAAAAACTGTTTTTT,CASRKGPRGTNEKLFF
TRBV5-5,-,TRBJ2-2,-,TGTGCCAGCAGCTTAAACGACGACACCGGGGAGCTGTTTTTT,CASSLNDDTGELFF
TRBV2,-,TRBJ1-1,TRBD1,TGTGCCAGCACTAACAGGGGGCGGGACACTGAAGCTTTCTTT,CASTNRGRDTEAFF
TRBV9,-,TRBJ2-3,TRBD1,TGTGCCAGCAGCCCTGGGACAGGGGGAATAGATACGCAGTATTTT,CASSPGTGGIDTQYF
TRBV7-9,-,TRBJ2-3,-,TGTGCCAGCAGCTTAGCGTATATCGGTGGAGATACGCAGTATTTT,CASSLAYIGGDTQYF
TRBV7-2,-,TRBJ2-1,-,TGTGCCAGCAGCCGGACTCCCTTAAATCAGTTCTTC,CASSRTPLNQFF
TRBV2,-,TRBJ2-1,TRBD2,TGTGCCAGTAGAAGACTAGCGATGAGCTCCTACAATGAGCAGTTCTTC,CASRRLAMSSYNEQFF
TRBV5-4,-,TRBJ2-5,-,TGTGCCAGCAGCCCAGGACCTGTACAAGAGACCCAGTACTTC,CASSPGPVQETQYF
TRBV29-1,-,TRBJ1-1,TRBD1,TGCAGCGTTGTAAGACAGGGGGGCGACACTGAAGCTTTCTTT,CSVVRQGGDTEAFF
TRBV5-1,-,TRBJ2-7,-,TGCGCCAGCAGCCCGGAAGGGGGGACAGATCCCTCCTACGAGCAGTACTTC,CASSPEGGTDPSYEQYF
TRBV6-5,-,TRBJ1-2,TRBD1,TGTGCCAGCAGTTACTCTTGGGACAGGGACTATGGCTACACCTTC,CASSYSWDRDYGYTF